These 7 T cell receptor beta chains were all obtained from the same sample, sequenced in a study of sequential checkpoint blockade in melanoma. Treatment indicated: randomized to nivolumab then ipilimumab (arm A) or the reverse (arm B). Clones were read by immunoSEQ multiplex PCR, and TCRdb kept only the in-frame ones, dropping some. The sample yields 12,000 or so clones, under 90% seen once. The sample was CD8+ T cells sorted from blood (inferred from file names), taken from a patient given nivolumab and ipilimumab in sequence. These receptors were collected from a human donor with melanoma.

V gene TRBV2 combines with J gene TRBJ2-7; 7 nucleotides line up with TRBD2. The V gene end was trimmed by 6 bases and the J gene end by 7 bases; junction bases not matched to a gene: 15. The CDR3 has 15 amino acids. Germline V lookup: CDR1 SNHLY, CDR2 FYNNEI. DNA for the CDR3: TGTGCCAGCAGCGCAGGACTAGTAGCACCGGGGGAGCAGTACTTC. Its protein product is CASSAGLVAPGEQYF.

The chain recombines TRBV11-2 with TRBJ2-3, with a possible D match to TRBD1 (6 bases). Trimming took 5 bases from V and 2 from J, leaving 20 bases between them. Germline CDR1 reads SGHAT; CDR2 reads FQNNGV. The length of the CDR3 is 17 residues. In DNA form, the CDR3 reads TGTGCCAGCAGCGTTACAGGGTCCCTTACGAACACAGATACGCAGTATTTT. Its protein product is CASSVTGSLTNTDTQYF.

As DNA, the CDR3 is TGTGCCAGCAGCGAATCGGGGTCTCACACTGAAGCTTTCTTT. Translating gives CASSESGSHTEAFF. This chain joins TRBV9 and TRBJ1-1, with D unresolved. The V and J ends lost 3 bases and 3 bases respectively, with 12 bases between them. The CDR3 is 14 amino acids. Germline CDR1 is SGDLS and CDR2 is YYNGEE.

In its sample, this clone was seen once. The chain employs TRBV28 and TRBJ1-6, with 8 nucleotides matching TRBD1. The junction had 0 bases not matched to a gene; V was cut back by 3 bases and J by 5 bases. This CDR3 is 14 amino acids long. Germline V gene sequence: CDR1 MDHEN, CDR2 SYDVKM. The CDR3 bases are TGTGCCAGCAGTTTGACAGGGGATAATTCACCCCTCCACTTT. It encodes CASSLTGDNSPLHF.

Only a few counts were recorded for this clone. This rearrangement joins TRBV5-4 to TRBJ2-7; tentatively, D is TRBD2 (6 bases). Germline V gives CDR1 SGHNT, CDR2 YYREEE (reference sequence). This CDR3 is 14 amino acids long. The V gene lost 0 bases and the J gene lost 2 bases, with 9 bases spanning the gap. This CDR3 is CASSLGLGAYEQYF. For the CDR3, the DNA is TGTGCCAGCAGCTTGGGACTAGGAGCCTACGAGCAGTACTTC.

The rearrangement uses TRBV4-1 and TRBJ1-2; TRBD1 might be the D (6 bases). Germline V lookup: CDR1 MGHRA, CDR2 YSYEKL. CDR3 length: 15 amino acids. The V end was cut by 4 bases, the J end by 4 bases, with 16 bases between. CDR3 residues: CASSPGGGASYGYTF. CDR3 coding DNA: TGCGCCAGCAGCCCCGGGGGGGGCGCGAGCTATGGCTACACCTTC.

By share, this clone ranks as large (0.1 to 1%). The chain joins TRBV7-8 to TRBJ1-1; 7 bases are shared with TRBD1. V was pared by 1 base and J by 6 bases, with 2 bases of the junction left unmatched. Germline V lookup: CDR1 SGHVS, CDR2 FQNEAQ. The CDR3 extends over 13 amino acids. The CDR3 here is CASSLDTGAEAFF. Written as DNA, the CDR3 is TGTGCCAGCAGCTTAGACACAGGGGCTGAAGCTTTCTTT.